Shown below are 24 T cell receptor beta chains from a single sample sequenced in a study of blood T cell repertoires in COVID-19. This table comes from immunoSEQ multiplex PCR, and its TCRdb copy is limited to in-frame clones, with some not included. Seen here are under 250,000 clones, nearly 95% observed once, and the top ten hold approximately 0.8%. Input material: peripheral blood. The receptor source for this set is a man aged 30 to 39 with COVID-19, enrolled during active disease.

This chain uses TRBV2 with TRBJ2-7, with D possibly being TRBD1 (5 bases). Trimming pared 8 bases from V and 1 base from J, leaving 15 bases between. There are 14 residues in the CDR3. CDR1 is SNHLY and CDR2 is FYNNEI in the germline V gene. The CDR3 sequence: CASGARVESYEQYF. CDR3 sequence (DNA): TGTGCCAGCGGGGCAAGGGTAGAGTCCTACGAGCAGTACTTC. The entire variable domain, with the rest obtained from reference TRBV2 and TRBJ2-7, is as follows: EPEVTQTPSHQVTQMGQEVILRCVPISNHLYFYWYRQILGQKVEFLVSFYNNEISEKSEIFDDQFSVERPDGSNFTLKIRSTKLEDSAMYFCASGARVESYEQYFGPGTRLTVT.

The rearrangement joins TRBV18 to TRBJ1-1; a possible D gene is TRBD1 (5 bases). The CDR3 is 14 residues long. The V and J ends lost 4 bases and 0 bases respectively, with 9 bases between them. Germline V CDR1 and CDR2: KGHSH, LQKENI. The CDR3 nucleotides read TGTGCCAGCTCACTAGACAGTATGAACACTGAAGCTTTCTTT. Its protein is CASSLDSMNTEAFF.

Notes on this clone: This CDR3 is also generated by other DNA sequences in the sample. In nucleotides, the CDR3 is TGTGCCAGCAGTCGGGACAGAGAGACCCAGTACTTC. This gives the protein CASSRDRETQYF. This chain uses TRBV6-6 with TRBJ2-5; 7 nucleotides align to TRBD1. Germline V gene data show CDR1 as MNHNY and CDR2 as SVGAGI (reference sequence). The CDR3 runs 12 residues. V gave up 5 bases and J gave up 4 bases; unmatched junction bases: 1.

This clone was seen a handful of times. This chain links TRBV7-2 with TRBJ1-5; D perhaps matches TRBD1 (5 bases). There are 16 residues in the CDR3. Trimming took 1 base from V and 2 from J, leaving 12 bases between them. Germline V lookup: CDR1 SGHTA, CDR2 FQGNSA. CDR3 loop: CASSLDGAGGNQPQHF. The CDR3 DNA is TGTGCCAGCAGCTTAGATGGGGCAGGTGGCAATCAGCCCCAGCATTTT.

V and J are TRBV19 and TRBJ2-2; 7 bases map to TRBD1. V shed 7 bases, J shed 7 bases, and the junction held 3 bases outside the gene matches. CDR1 and CDR2 from the germline V gene are LNHDA and SQIVND (reference sequence). There are 12 residues in the CDR3. CDR3 residues: CASKTGHGELFF. The CDR3 DNA reads as TGTGCCAGTAAGACAGGGCACGGGGAGCTGTTTTTT.

The CDR3, as DNA: TGTGCCAGAAGCTCTGCTCCAGGGGGCTACGAGCAGTACTTC. It translates to CARSSAPGGYEQYF. This sequence joins TRBV5-3 and TRBJ2-7; 7 bases line up with TRBD1. TRBV5-3 carries the ORF label, with uncertain function. CDR3 length: 14 residues. V dropped 3 bases and J dropped 3; count of bases not matched to a gene: 6.

This clone was recorded once. The chain employs TRBV15 and TRBJ1-4, with TRBD1 as a possible D gene (6 bases). This CDR3 region has 15 residues. Germline CDR1 and CDR2: LNHNV and YYDKDF (reference sequence). Trimming stripped 1 base from V and 5 bases from J, with 11 bases between. CDR3 sequence reads: CATSRAAQGNEKLFF. The CDR3 DNA is TGTGCCACCAGCAGAGCGGCACAGGGCAATGAAAAACTGTTTTTT.

This clone turned up a few times. V usage is TRBV30 and J usage is TRBJ1-2; D not certain. The CDR3 has 14 residues. CDR1 GTSNPN and CDR2 SVGIG come from the germline V gene (reference sequence). V was cut by 3 bases and J by 6 bases, with 17 bases left in between. The CDR3 is CAWSLWAGSDGYTF. Here the CDR3 DNA reads TGTGCCTGGAGCCTATGGGCGGGAAGTGATGGCTACACCTTC.

The chain combines TRBV6-5 with TRBJ2-1; 11 nucleotides agree with TRBD2. This CDR3 has 15 residues. Germline V gene data show CDR1 as MNHEY and CDR2 as SVGAGI. V was pared by 7 bases and J by 4 bases, with 6 bases of the junction left unmatched. The chain's CDR3 is CASTLAGGDYNEQFF. The CDR3 nucleotides are TGTGCCAGCACCTTAGCGGGGGGGGATTACAATGAGCAGTTCTTC.

The chain is built from TRBV18 and TRBJ2-1; 10 bases agree with TRBD1. V shed 0 bases, J shed 3 bases, and the junction held 2 bases outside the gene matches. Germline loops: CDR1 KGHSH, CDR2 LQKENI. The CDR3 is made up of 16 amino acids. In DNA, the CDR3 is TGTGCCAGCTCACCACCGGACAGGGGGGTCTACAATGAGCAGTTCTTC. This gives the protein CASSPPDRGVYNEQFF.

The CDR3 loop reads CASSDPDPVQGAGYGYTF. Written as DNA, the CDR3 is TGTGCCAGCAGTGACCCCGACCCCGTACAGGGGGCCGGCTATGGCTACACCTTC. The V gene is TRBV6-1, the J gene TRBJ1-2, with 9 bases fitting TRBD1. Germline-derived CDR1 and CDR2 are MNHNS and SASEGT. The V and J ends lost 3 bases and 4 bases, in that order; junction bases with no gene match: 15. The CDR3 is made up of 18 amino acids.

This sequence joins TRBV3-1 (or the pseudogene TRBV3-2) and TRBJ1-5, with D possibly being TRBD1 (6 bases). CDR1 is LGHDT and CDR2 is YNNKEL in the germline V gene (reference sequence). The V and J ends lost 2 bases and 7 bases respectively, with 9 bases between them. This CDR3 is 13 amino acids long. CDR3 coding DNA: TGTGCCAGCAGCCAAAAACAGGGACAGCCCCAGCATTTT. This encodes CASSQKQGQPQHF.

The V gene is TRBV29-1, the J gene TRBJ2-2; possible D gene TRBD2, 6 bases. V lost 3 bases to trimming and J lost 6 bases, with 8 bases between them. This CDR3 region has 12 residues. CDR1 SQVTM and CDR2 ANQGSEA come from the germline V gene. CDR3 in amino acids: CSVDGGPGELFF. In nucleotides, the CDR3 is TGCAGCGTTGATGGAGGGCCCGGGGAGCTGTTTTTT.

V is TRBV6-5 and J is TRBJ1-5; no clear D. Germline assignment: CDR1 MNHEY and CDR2 SVGAGI. V shed 0 bases and J shed 3 bases, with 9 bases lying between them. CDR3 length equals 15 residues. CDR3 in amino acids: CASSYSGSPNQPQHF. The CDR3 region has the DNA TGTGCCAGCAGTTACTCGGGCAGTCCCAATCAGCCCCAGCATTTT.

V and J are TRBV6-5 and TRBJ1-3, with 7 nucleotides matching TRBD1. The germline V gene encodes CDR1 MNHEY and CDR2 SVGAGI. This CDR3 region has 16 residues. The trim removed 2 bases at V and 4 bases at J, leaving 8 bases unmatched. The CDR3 region has the DNA TGTGCCAGCAGTTACGACGGGACAGCTACAGGAAACACCATATATTTT. It translates to CASSYDGTATGNTIYF.

This clone was observed a handful of times. The chain has TRBV7-2 and TRBJ1-2, with TRBD1 matching 11 bases. With 4 bases clipped from V and 7 bases from J, the junction kept 5 bases outside the gene matches. The germline CDR1 and CDR2 sequences are SGHTA and FQGNSA. The CDR3 is 14 amino acids. CDR3 coding DNA: TGTGCCAGCAGCTCGGGACAGGGGGTAGCTGGCTACACCTTC. Translated: CASSSGQGVAGYTF.

This clone was counted between two and nine times. The rearrangement joins TRBV7-9 to TRBJ2-7, with 9 bases matching TRBD1. This CDR3 spans 14 amino acids. Per germline, CDR1 SEHNR and CDR2 FQNEAQ (reference sequence). After removal of 4 bases from V and 3 bases from J, the junction contained 4 bases not matched to a gene. The CDR3: CASSSPGQGYEQYF. CDR3 in DNA: TGTGCCAGCAGCTCACCGGGACAGGGCTACGAGCAGTACTTC.

The chain has TRBV29-1 and TRBJ2-6; a weak D match, TRBD2 (5 bases). In germline, CDR1 is SQVTM, CDR2 ANQGSEA. The V gene lost 8 bases and the J gene lost 4 bases, with 18 bases spanning the gap. The CDR3 totals 15 residues. CDR3 amino acids: CSTQGGPGGANVLTF. In nucleotides, the CDR3 is TGCAGCACACAAGGAGGTCCGGGGGGGGCCAACGTCCTGACTTTC.

This chain uses TRBV9 with TRBJ1-1, with D uncertain. The germline gives CDR1 SGDLS, CDR2 YYNGEE. V shed 2 bases and J shed 0 bases, with 8 bases lying between them. CDR3 size: 14 residues. CDR3 coding DNA: TGTGCCAGCAGCGTGAATACTATGAACACTGAAGCTTTCTTT. Translation gives CASSVNTMNTEAFF.

The rearrangement uses TRBV5-4 and TRBJ2-1, with 8 bases identical to TRBD1. The junction had 11 bases not matched to a gene; V was cut back by 4 bases and J by 11 bases. The CDR3 spans 14 residues. CDR1 and CDR2 from the germline V gene are SGHNT and YYREEE (reference sequence). The CDR3 is CASSPASRGQKQFF. CDR3 bases: TGTGCCAGCAGCCCTGCCAGCAGGGGGCAAAAGCAGTTCTTC.

The V and J genes are TRBV5-1 and TRBJ1-1, with 7 nucleotides matching TRBD1. The CDR3 runs to 19 residues. V shed 1 base, J shed 1 base, and the junction held 16 bases outside the gene matches. The germline V gene encodes CDR1 SGHRS and CDR2 YFSETQ. The CDR3: CASSLLAQRGPIRNTEAFF. Here the CDR3 DNA reads TGCGCCAGCAGCTTGTTGGCCCAAAGGGGGCCGATTCGGAACACTGAAGCTTTCTTT.

V usage is TRBV6-1 and J usage is TRBJ1-2, with D unclear. CDR3 length: 14 amino acids. CDR1 is MNHNS and CDR2 is SASEGT in the germline V gene. The CDR3 nucleotides are TGTGCTACAATTCCCACATCAGCTAACTATGGCTACACCTTC. Its translation is CATIPTSANYGYTF.

This chain joins TRBV6-5 and TRBJ1-1; D is perhaps TRBD1 (6 bases). Trimming pared 7 bases from V and 1 base from J, leaving 16 bases between. CDR3 length: 15 amino acids. Looked up from germline, CDR1 is MNHEY and CDR2 is SVGAGI. The CDR3 spells CASMGGGQGNTEAFF. The DNA for the CDR3 is TGTGCCAGCATGGGCGGGGGGCAGGGGAACACTGAAGCTTTCTTT.

The chain recombines TRBV27 with TRBJ2-2; 11 bases map to TRBD1. This CDR3 region has 16 residues. V was pared by 5 bases and J by 1 base, with 3 bases of the junction left unmatched. Germline CDR1 is MNHEY and CDR2 is SMNVEV (reference sequence). The CDR3 loop is CASSPDRGLNTGELFF. As DNA, the CDR3 is TGTGCCAGCAGTCCGGACAGGGGGCTGAACACCGGGGAGCTGTTTTTT.